Following are 11 T cell receptor beta chains from one sample sequenced in a study of OX40 agonist ivuxolimab in advanced cancers. Data came from immunoSEQ multiplex PCR; TCRdb stores just in-frame clones and leaves some out. The table has roughly 70,000 clones, around 84% seen once. The sample here was CD4+ or CD8+ T cells sorted from blood, taken in a trial of the OX40 agonist ivuxolimab. The receptors were gathered from an adult with an advanced solid tumor such as melanoma, head and neck, liver or kidney cancer.

V usage is TRBV28 and J usage is TRBJ1-1, with TRBD1 as a possible D gene (5 bases). CDR1 and CDR2 (germline): MDHEN, SYDVKM. The length of the CDR3 is 13 residues. The V end was cut by 8 bases, the J end by 1 base, with 11 bases between. This CDR3 reads CASLPGGNTEAFF. The CDR3 region has the DNA TGTGCCAGCCTACCGGGGGGGAACACTGAAGCTTTCTTT.

V is TRBV27 and J is TRBJ2-3; 7 bases fit TRBD2. The CDR3 is 15 residues long. Germline loops: CDR1 MNHEY, CDR2 SMNVEV (reference sequence). The J segment lost 3 bases and the V segment lost 1 base, leaving 4 bases of the junction unmatched. CDR3 amino acids: CASSLWTSGTDTQYF. CDR3 in DNA: TGTGCCAGCAGTTTATGGACTAGTGGGACAGATACGCAGTATTTT.

This clone showed up just once. The chain is built from TRBV6-5 and TRBJ1-1, with D possibly TRBD1 on 5 matching bases. Germline V gives CDR1 MNHEY, CDR2 SVGAGI. This CDR3 region has 14 residues. Trimming removed 4 bases from V and 6 bases from J, with 15 bases in between. As DNA, the CDR3 is TGTGCCAGCAGTTCCACTGGCAGGGCCGCTGAAGCTTTCTTT. Protein product: CASSSTGRAAEAFF.

The chain has TRBV7-2 and TRBJ1-3; the D is unclear. Germline V gene data show CDR1 as SGHTA and CDR2 as FQGNSA. The CDR3 contains 14 residues. Trimming removed 1 base at V and 7 bases at J, with 11 bases between. Here the CDR3 reads CASSLGRSTNTIYF. DNA of the CDR3: TGTGCCAGCAGCTTAGGCAGGTCCACGAACACCATATATTTT.

This clone was observed a single time. This sequence joins TRBV28 and TRBJ2-1; no clear D. V was shortened by 3 bases and J by 10 bases, with 7 bases between the two germline ends. Looked up from germline, CDR1 is MDHEN and CDR2 is SYDVKM. This CDR3 is 11 amino acids long. CDR3 in amino acids: CASSFAVEQFF. CDR3 nucleotide sequence: TGTGCCAGCAGTTTCGCTGTAGAGCAGTTCTTC.

V gene TRBV19 combines with J gene TRBJ1-2; D call uncertain. Germline CDR1 LNHDA, CDR2 SQIVND (reference sequence). This CDR3 comprises 14 residues. The V and J ends lost 5 bases and 9 bases respectively, with 19 bases between them. CDR3 bases: TGTGCCAGTAGTCGTTTCGGTTTTCAAGACAGCTACACCTTC. Protein: CASSRFGFQDSYTF.

This clone has only a few counts. This chain links TRBV6-5 with TRBJ2-7, with 10 positions matching TRBD2. The CDR3 sequence is 15 residues long. Germline V CDR1 and CDR2: MNHEY, SVGAGI. The V gene end was trimmed by 4 bases and the J gene end by 2 bases; junction bases not matched to a gene: 5. CDR3 coding DNA: TGTGCCAGCAGTTCCCCTAGCGGGGGCACCTACGAGCAGTACTTC. It is translated as CASSSPSGGTYEQYF.

This clone was recorded only once. V usage is TRBV5-1 and J usage is TRBJ1-1; D is unclear. The germline gives CDR1 SGHRS, CDR2 YFSETQ. Trimming left V 0 bases short and J 3 bases short, with 12 bases between. The CDR3 totals 15 residues. The CDR3, as DNA: TGCGCCAGCAGCTTGGGGAGGCAGAGGGACACTGAAGCTTTCTTT. Encoded protein: CASSLGRQRDTEAFF.

The gene calls are TRBV19 and TRBJ2-2; D is possibly TRBD1 or TRBD2 (5 bases each). V shed 3 bases and J shed 4 bases, with 12 bases lying between them. This CDR3 has 15 residues. Germline loops: CDR1 LNHDA, CDR2 SQIVND (reference sequence). The CDR3 region is CASSIGARGTGELFF. The CDR3 nucleotides read TGTGCCAGTAGTATCGGGGCCCGGGGCACCGGGGAGCTGTTTTTT.

The rearrangement joins TRBV7-9 to TRBJ2-6, with D unresolved. Germline loops: CDR1 SEHNR, CDR2 FQNEAQ (reference sequence). Trimming stripped 1 base from V and 0 bases from J, with 4 bases between. This CDR3 spans 15 amino acids. The CDR3 bases are TGTGCCAGCAGCTTAGACGGCTCTGGGGCCAACGTCCTGACTTTC. It translates to CASSLDGSGANVLTF.

This clone occurred a few times. The V call is TRBV28, the J call TRBJ1-2, with D maybe TRBD1 (5 bases). Germline loops: CDR1 MDHEN, CDR2 SYDVKM. V was clipped by 6 bases and J by 0 bases, with 14 bases between them. This CDR3 region has 15 residues. The CDR3 reads CASRDTGGANYGYTF. The CDR3 region has the DNA TGTGCCAGCAGGGACACGGGGGGGGCTAACTATGGCTACACCTTC.